A single sample is the source of the 21 T cell receptor beta chains below, sequenced in a study of early T cells in non-severe SARS-CoV-2 infection. Using its own MiXCR run on the 5' RACE reads, TCRdb lists one record per CDR3 protein. Of some 77,000 distinct CDR3 sequences listed, around 5% are singletons. The sequences come from whole blood, collected at baseline. The receptors were gathered from an adult who was a healthcare worker with PCR-confirmed SARS-CoV-2 infection or an uninfected control (not recorded which).

This chain's CDR3 is CASSRALWMPYF. The CDR3 DNA is TGTGCCAGCTCACGTGCTCTCTGGATGCCGTACTTC. The chain combines TRBV18 with TRBJ2-7, with D unresolved. Trimming removed 4 bases from V and 12 bases from J, with 16 bases in between. Germline CDR1 and CDR2: KGHSH and LQKENI. CDR3 length: 12 residues.

This clonotype was counted only a few times. J is TRBJ2-7 and V is TRBV3-1; possible D gene TRBD1, 5 bases. The germline CDR1 and CDR2 sequences are LGHDT and YNNKEL (reference sequence). Trimming removed 4 bases from V and 0 bases from J, with 10 bases in between. This CDR3 is 14 amino acids long. In DNA form, the CDR3 reads TGTGCCAGCAGCCGGATGACAGACTCCTACGAGCAGTACTTC. This encodes CASSRMTDSYEQYF.

There are a few counts of this clonotype. CDR3 DNA sequence: TGTGCCAGCAGCATCGACGGACCATATGGCTACACCTTC. Translated, it gives CASSIDGPYGYTF. The chain couples TRBV7-9 to TRBJ1-2; D unclear. This CDR3 contains 13 residues. V lost 5 bases and J lost 5, with 12 bases in between. In germline, CDR1 is SEHNR, CDR2 FQNEAQ (reference sequence).

This clonotype was found many times. This chain links TRBV5-5 with TRBJ1-1; D is possibly TRBD1 (5 bases). Trimming left V 1 base short and J 2 bases short, with 9 bases between. The CDR3 is made up of 14 amino acids. Germline-derived CDR1 and CDR2 are SGHKS and YYEKEE (reference sequence). The CDR3, as DNA: TGTGCCAGCAGCTTGTATGGGACTAACACTGAAGCTTTCTTT. It yields the protein CASSLYGTNTEAFF.

This clonotype was seen a handful of times. The chain employs TRBV29-1 and TRBJ1-3; 7 bases match TRBD1. The trim removed 2 bases at V and 4 bases at J, leaving 2 bases unmatched. This CDR3 contains 13 residues. From germline, CDR1 is SQVTM and CDR2 ANQGSEA. In DNA, the CDR3 is TGCAGCGTTGAAAGGGACAGCGGAAACACCATATATTTT. Protein sequence: CSVERDSGNTIYF. Combining the CDR3 with reference TRBV29-1 and TRBJ1-3 gives the whole variable domain SAVISQKPSRDICQRGTSLTIQCQVDSQVTMMFWYRQQPGQSLTLIATANQGSEATYESGFVIDKFPISRPNLTFSTLTVSNMSPEDSSIYLCSVERDSGNTIYFGEGSWLTVV.

This clonotype was counted ten times or more. The chain has TRBV21-1 and TRBJ2-5; whether TRBD1, the table's D call, matches the DNA was not checked. TRBV21-1 is given as a pseudogene. There are 16 residues in the CDR3. In nucleotides, the CDR3 is TGTGCCAGCAGCCCTGGAGGACGAGGGGTTCAAGAGACCCAGTACTTC. Protein sequence: CASSPGGRGVQETQYF.

In this sample, this clonotype turned up many times. The rearrangement uses TRBV27 and TRBJ2-7; TRBD1 matches 11 bases. Germline V gene data show CDR1 as MNHEY and CDR2 as SMNVEV (reference sequence). The CDR3 is 15 amino acids. With 6 bases clipped from V and 2 bases from J, the junction kept 6 bases outside the gene matches. The CDR3 region has the DNA TGTGCCAGCAGCTGGGGGGGACAGGGGGCCTACGAGCAGTACTTC. Its translation: CASSWGGQGAYEQYF.

This clonotype was counted ten times or more. This chain links TRBV6-6 with TRBJ2-5; TRBD2 is a possible D gene (5 bases). Germline assignment: CDR1 MNHNY and CDR2 SVGAGI (reference sequence). The CDR3 covers 13 residues. Trimming cost V 10 bases and J 2 bases, with 14 bases left between them. CDR3 sequence (DNA): TGTGCCACCCTACGGGGAATTCAAGAGACCCAGTACTTC. Its translation: CATLRGIQETQYF.

This clonotype was seen repeatedly, ten times or more. V is TRBV20-1 and J is TRBJ2-6, with D possibly being TRBD1 or TRBD2 (6 bases each). V was clipped by 4 bases and J by 0 bases, with 19 bases between them. CDR1 is DFQATT and CDR2 is SNEGSKA in the germline V gene (reference sequence). CDR3 length: 18 amino acids. The CDR3 here is CSAIRTDQAGSGANVLTF. CDR3 DNA sequence: TGCAGTGCTATTAGGACAGACCAAGCGGGCTCTGGGGCCAACGTCCTGACTTTC.

This clonotype was recorded many times. This chain joins TRBV12-3 or TRBV12-4 and TRBJ2-3; D gene uncertain. Deletions cut 4 bases from V and 1 base from J, with 9 bases between. The CDR3 consists of 14 residues. DNA of the CDR3: TGTGCCAGCAGTTCAGAGTGGGGCACAGATACGCAGTATTTT. It specifies CASSSEWGTDTQYF.

This clonotype was recorded many times. The chain employs TRBV7-9 and TRBJ1-1; D gene ambiguous. Germline V gives CDR1 SEHNR, CDR2 FQNEAQ (reference sequence). The CDR3 runs 14 residues. Trimming took off 5 bases at V and 0 bases at J, with 10 bases between the two ends. The CDR3 coding sequence is TGTGCCAGCAGCCCACGGACGTTGAACACTGAAGCTTTCTTT. Its protein is CASSPRTLNTEAFF.

This clonotype was observed a few times. The V gene is TRBV7-2, the J gene TRBJ1-1; D not resolved. The CDR3 extends over 12 amino acids. Germline V lookup: CDR1 SGHTA, CDR2 FQGNSA. Trimming shortened V by 1 base and J by 7 bases, and 7 bases separated the two germline ends. CDR3: CASSLGIYEAFF. The CDR3 bases are TGTGCCAGCAGCTTAGGGATTTATGAAGCTTTCTTT.

This clonotype was seen repeatedly, ten times or more. V usage is TRBV6-5 and J usage is TRBJ2-7; TRBD1 agrees at 7 bases. Trimming at V came to 7 bases and at J to 3 bases, leaving 15 bases not matched to a gene. Germline CDR1 is MNHEY and CDR2 is SVGAGI. This CDR3 is 16 amino acids long. CDR3 region: CASTRSARQGSYEQYF. The CDR3 nucleotides are TGTGCCAGCACTCGATCGGCAAGACAGGGAAGCTACGAGCAGTACTTC.

There are many counts of this clonotype. This chain uses TRBV7-8 with TRBJ2-7, with TRBD1 as a possible D gene (6 bases). CDR1 SGHVS and CDR2 FQNEAQ come from the germline V gene. Deletions cut 7 bases from V and 4 bases from J, with 17 bases between. The CDR3 extends over 14 amino acids. CDR3: CASISSRGYYEQYF. The CDR3 region has the DNA TGTGCCAGCATCTCAAGCAGGGGTTATTACGAGCAGTACTTC. The full variable domain, its missing parts supplied by reference TRBV7-8 and TRBJ2-7, is GAGVSQSPRYKVAKRGQDVALRCDPISGHVSLFWYQQALGQGPEFLTYFQNEAQLDKSGLPSDRFFAERPEGSVSTLKIQRTQQEDSAVYLCASISSRGYYEQYFGPGTRLTVT.

This clonotype occurred many times. The chain links TRBV19 to TRBJ2-3; D ambiguous. Germline assignment: CDR1 LNHDA and CDR2 SQIVND (reference sequence). The CDR3 covers 14 residues. V was clipped by 3 bases and J by 4 bases, with 11 bases between them. The CDR3 here is CASSMMLTPDTQYF. Written as DNA, the CDR3 is TGTGCCAGTAGTATGATGTTGACCCCAGATACGCAGTATTTT.

This clonotype was detected many times. The DNA of the CDR3 is TGTGCCAGCAGTTCGAACGGGAGGGCCCGTTACGAGCAGTACTTC. Residues: CASSSNGRARYEQYF. This chain connects TRBV27 to TRBJ2-7; 8 bases agree with TRBD2. Germline-derived CDR1 and CDR2 are MNHEY and SMNVEV (reference sequence). The trim removed 4 bases at V and 4 bases at J, leaving 9 bases unmatched. CDR3 length: 15 amino acids.

At least ten counts were recorded for this clonotype. This CDR3 reads CASSPSDGYTF. CDR3 coding DNA: TGTGCCAGCAGCCCCAGCGATGGCTACACCTTC. The chain is built from TRBV9 and TRBJ1-2; D is undetermined. V lost 4 bases, J lost 6 bases, and 7 bases lay in between. From germline, CDR1 is SGDLS and CDR2 YYNGEE. This CDR3 is built from 11 residues. Filled out from reference TRBV9 and TRBJ1-2, the complete variable domain reads DSGVTQTPKHLITATGQRVTLRCSPRSGDLSVYWYQQSLDQGLQFLIQYYNGEERAKGNILERFSAQQFPDLHSELNLSSLELGDSALYFCASSPSDGYTFGSGTRLTVV.

This clonotype was counted at least ten times. The gene calls are TRBV29-1 and TRBJ2-5, with 15 bases identical to TRBD2. The V segment lost 5 bases and the J segment 2 bases; nucleotides outside the gene matches: 3. Looked up from germline, CDR1 is SQVTM and CDR2 is ANQGSEA. CDR3 length equals 15 residues. The DNA for the CDR3 is TGCAGCGTTCGGACTAGCGGGAGGGCTCAAGAGACCCAGTACTTC. It is translated as CSVRTSGRAQETQYF.

V gene TRBV27 combines with J gene TRBJ2-1; 7 bases agree with TRBD2. V was clipped by 5 bases and J by 5 bases; unmatched bases: 3. The CDR3 loop spans 13 amino acids. In germline, CDR1 is MNHEY, CDR2 SMNVEV (reference sequence). CDR3: CASSQRGNNEQFF. The CDR3 DNA reads TGTGCCAGCAGTCAGCGGGGTAACAATGAGCAGTTCTTC.

This clonotype came up a few times. The limits of the CDR3 on the DNA are not certain, so only TCRdb's listed CDR3 is given. The chain has TRBV7-5 and TRBJ2-5; the table's D gene call, TRBD2, was not cross checked with the DNA. TRBV7-5 is reported as a pseudogene. Including both end residues, the CDR3 is 19 amino acids long. The CDR3 is CISVPEASFSGRAGETQYF.

The chain joins TRBV21-1 to TRBJ2-1; the listed D gene, TRBD2, was not tested against the DNA. TRBV21-1 is an annotated pseudogene. There are 15 residues in the CDR3. CDR3: CASSKGGHVLNEQFF. The DNA of the CDR3 is TGTGCCAGCAGCAAAGGAGGGCACGTCTTGAATGAGCAGTTCTTC.